Listed below are T cell receptor beta chains from one sample, sequenced in a study of OX40 agonist ivuxolimab in advanced cancers. The data were produced by immunoSEQ multiplex PCR, yet TCRdb's version contains in-frame clones alone and is incomplete. Of over 50,000 clones listed, about 87% are singletons. The sample in question was CD4+ or CD8+ T cells sorted from blood, obtained in a trial of the OX40 agonist ivuxolimab. Receptors originate from an adult with an advanced solid tumor such as melanoma, head and neck, liver or kidney cancer. Each CDR3 is given with its conserved first and last residue. The D gene is left open where the match is weak. Not every row has a clone size; where given, it reads once, few, many or a size class.

CDR3	DNA	V	size	J	D
CSVEPTVASYSEQFF	TGCAGCGTTGAACCCACAGTCGCGTCCTACAGTGAGCAGTTCTTC	TRBV29-1	.	TRBJ2-1	.
CATSRDRVQGSYNEQFF	TGTGCCACCAGCAGAGATCGAGTTCAGGGGAGCTACAATGAGCAGTTCTTC	TRBV15	.	TRBJ2-1	.
CASSWGLAIASTDTQYF	TGTGCCAGCAGCTGGGGATTGGCCATCGCGAGCACAGATACGCAGTATTTT	TRBV7-2	.	TRBJ2-3	.
CASSQEVPLTIGKPQHF	TGCGCCAGCAGCCAAGAAGTCCCTTTAACTATAGGAAAGCCCCAGCATTTT	TRBV4-1	.	TRBJ1-5	.
CAWSRLAGGDNEQYF	TGTGCCTGGAGTCGCCTAGCGGGCGGAGACAACGAGCAGTACTTC	TRBV30	.	TRBJ2-7	TRBD2
CASSFSRTGSGELFF	TGTGCCAGCAGCTTTTCCCGAACAGGGTCCGGGGAGCTGTTTTTT	TRBV7-9	.	TRBJ2-2	.
CASSSKRESLSQETQYF	TGTGCCAGCAGCTCCAAGCGGGAGAGCCTCTCTCAAGAGACCCAGTACTTC	TRBV5-4	.	TRBJ2-5	TRBD2
CASSEAGGPFDEQYF	TGTGCCAGCAGTGAAGCTGGGGGGCCGTTTGACGAGCAGTACTTC	TRBV6-1	.	TRBJ2-7	.
CASRKDRGRTEAFF	TGTGCCAGCAGAAAGGACAGGGGGCGAACTGAAGCTTTCTTT	TRBV2	.	TRBJ1-1	TRBD1
CASSQGGGSKNEQFF	TGCGCCAGCAGCCAAGGGGGTGGGAGTAAAAATGAGCAGTTCTTC	TRBV4-1	.	TRBJ2-1	.
CASSLPSGAQETQYF	TGTGCCAGCAGCTTGCCTAGCGGGGCTCAAGAGACCCAGTACTTC	TRBV5-6	.	TRBJ2-5	TRBD2
CASSVGESKNIQYF	TGCGCCAGCAGCGTCGGGGAGAGCAAAAACATTCAGTACTTC	TRBV5-1	once	TRBJ2-4	.
CASSDLQGGLETQYF	TGTGCCAGCAGTGACTTACAGGGGGGTCTGGAGACCCAGTACTTC	TRBV2	.	TRBJ2-5	TRBD1
CASSPRTGGGADTQYF	TGTGCCAGCAGCCCCCGGACGGGCGGGGGCGCAGATACGCAGTATTTT	TRBV11-3	.	TRBJ2-3	.
CASSWGGPTDTQYF	TGTGCCAGCAGCTGGGGTGGCCCCACAGATACGCAGTATTTT	TRBV6-6	.	TRBJ2-3	.
CASSLGWGQPQHF	TGTGCCAGCAGTTTAGGCTGGGGTCAGCCCCAGCATTTT	TRBV27	.	TRBJ1-5	.
CASEGSGNQPQHF	TGTGCCAGTGAGGGGAGCGGCAATCAGCCCCAGCATTTT	TRBV2	.	TRBJ1-5	.
CASRGVETQYF	TGTGCCAGCAGGGGGGTGGAGACCCAGTACTTC	TRBV28	.	TRBJ2-5	.
CASRVQGAPGELFF	TGCGCCAGCAGGGTACAGGGGGCGCCCGGGGAGCTGTTTTTT	TRBV5-1	.	TRBJ2-2	TRBD1
CASSPQLRGFYGYTF	TGTGCCAGCAGCCCCCAGCTTAGGGGGTTCTATGGCTACACCTTC	TRBV9	.	TRBJ1-2	.
CASSIQTQNTGELFF	TGCGCCAGCAGCATACAGACCCAGAACACCGGGGAGCTGTTTTTT	TRBV5-1	few	TRBJ2-2	.
CASSNADRPYGYTF	TGTGCCAGTAGTAACGCGGACAGGCCCTATGGCTACACCTTC	TRBV19	few	TRBJ1-2	TRBD1
CAIWGFGGYTF	TGTGCCATATGGGGTTTCGGCGGCTACACCTTC	TRBV6-5	.	TRBJ1-2	.
CASSVVSVNNEQFF	TGTGCCAGCAGCGTAGTGTCTGTCAACAATGAGCAGTTCTTC	TRBV9	few	TRBJ2-1	.
CASSLPSGSGGTLNEQFF	TGTGCCAGCAGCTTACCTAGCGGGAGTGGGGGGACCCTGAATGAGCAGTTCTTC	TRBV7-3	.	TRBJ2-1	TRBD2
CASSSGLFNQPQHF	TGTGCCAGCAGTTCTGGTCTCTTCAATCAGCCCCAGCATTTT	TRBV27	.	TRBJ1-5	.
CASSEGTEPPYGYTF	TGTGCCAGCAGTGAAGGGACAGAACCACCCTATGGCTACACCTTC	TRBV6-1	.	TRBJ1-2	.
CASSQSGGSTEAFF	TGTGCCAGCAGCCAATCTGGGGGGAGCACTGAAGCTTTCTTT	TRBV11-2	once	TRBJ1-1	.
CASSHRGGTGSPLHF	TGTGCCAGCAGCCACAGGGGTGGCACGGGATCACCCCTCCACTTT	TRBV14	.	TRBJ1-6	.
CASSSENREARKNTDTQYF	TGCGCCAGCAGCTCGGAAAACAGGGAAGCAAGAAAAAACACAGATACGCAGTATTTT	TRBV5-1	.	TRBJ2-3	.
CASSTRDTSNTDTQYF	TGCGCCAGCAGCACCCGGGACACATCGAACACAGATACGCAGTATTTT	TRBV5-1	.	TRBJ2-3	.
CASTHGGWNTEAFF	TGTGCCAGCACTCACGGGGGTTGGAACACTGAAGCTTTCTTT	TRBV25-1	.	TRBJ1-1	.
CASSLVGVNTEAFF	TGCGCCAGCAGCTTGGTGGGGGTGAACACTGAAGCTTTCTTT	TRBV5-1	.	TRBJ1-1	.
CASSQDPAGGPKETQYF	TGTGCCAGCAGCCAAGATCCAGCGGGGGGGCCAAAAGAGACCCAGTACTTC	TRBV14	.	TRBJ2-5	TRBD2
CASSLAFISTDTQYF	TGTGCCAGCAGCTTAGCATTCATTAGCACAGATACGCAGTATTTT	TRBV7-2	.	TRBJ2-3	.
CASSQIGGAGDEQFF	TGTGCCAGCAGCCAGATAGGAGGGGCCGGGGATGAGCAGTTCTTC	TRBV4-2	.	TRBJ2-1	.
CASSQLSLGETQYF	TGCGCCAGCTCCCAATTGAGTCTCGGAGAGACCCAGTACTTC	TRBV5-1	.	TRBJ2-5	.
CATSDLTGGSSSGNTIYF	TGCGCGACATCGGACCTAACGGGGGGCTCTTCCTCTGGAAACACCATATATTTT	TRBV4-1	.	TRBJ1-3	.
CAISELADTQYF	TGTGCCATCAGTGAACTGGCGGATACGCAGTATTTT	TRBV10-3	.	TRBJ2-3	.
CASSSGQGDGNTIYF	TGTGCCAGTAGCAGCGGGCAGGGGGATGGAAACACCATATATTTT	TRBV19	.	TRBJ1-3	TRBD1
CASSQGTSGGKDQETQYF	TGCGCCAGCAGCCAAGGGACTAGCGGGGGCAAAGACCAAGAGACCCAGTACTTC	TRBV4-1	.	TRBJ2-5	TRBD2
CASSSGQGGGTEAFF	TGTGCCAGCAGCTCCGGACAGGGGGGTGGCACTGAAGCTTTCTTT	TRBV5-6	.	TRBJ1-1	TRBD1
CAISDSIPGQGNGGYTF	TGTGCCATCAGTGACAGTATTCCGGGACAGGGAAACGGGGGCTACACCTTC	TRBV10-3	.	TRBJ1-2	TRBD1
CASSSLGETQYF	TGTGCCAGCAGCTCCCTCGGTGAGACCCAGTACTTC	TRBV7-2	.	TRBJ2-5	.
CASSLDRGPYNEQFF	TGTGCCAGCAGCTTAGACAGGGGGCCTTACAATGAGCAGTTCTTC	TRBV11-3	.	TRBJ2-1	TRBD1
CASPPGGAVYTEAFF	TGTGCCAGTCCCCCAGGGGGGGCGGTTTACACTGAAGCTTTCTTT	TRBV28	few	TRBJ1-1	TRBD1
CASSRGEQFF	TGTGCCAGCAGTAGAGGAGAGCAGTTCTTC	TRBV2	.	TRBJ2-1	.
CASSEYGTSGRVTQYF	TGTGCCAGCAGTGAATATGGGACTAGCGGGAGAGTTACGCAGTATTTT	TRBV25-1	once	TRBJ2-3	TRBD2
CASSPRQGAYEQYF	TGTGCCAGCAGCCCCCGACAGGGGGCCTACGAGCAGTACTTC	TRBV7-2	.	TRBJ2-7	TRBD1
CASRGRRDTEAFF	TGTGCCAGCAGGGGACGGCGTGACACTGAAGCTTTCTTT	TRBV6-1	few	TRBJ1-1	.
CASSLFGGDSGELFF	TGTGCCAGCAGCTTATTTGGGGGCGATTCCGGGGAGCTGTTTTTT	TRBV11-3	.	TRBJ2-2	.
CASSAGTGAVYEQYF	TGTGCCAGCAGTGCTGGGACAGGGGCTGTCTACGAGCAGTACTTC	TRBV6-1	.	TRBJ2-7	TRBD1
CAISESRSQGGDEQFF	TGTGCCATCAGTGAGTCGCGGAGCCAAGGGGGCGATGAGCAGTTCTTC	TRBV10-3	.	TRBJ2-1	TRBD1
CASSREVQAENTEAFF	TGTGCCAGCTCACGTGAAGTACAGGCAGAGAACACTGAAGCTTTCTTT	TRBV18	few	TRBJ1-1	.
CASSTPRGHYGYTF	TGTGCCAGTAGTACTCCGCGGGGTCACTATGGCTACACCTTC	TRBV19	.	TRBJ1-2	.